A selection of T cell receptor beta chains follows, all from one sample in a study of OX40 agonist ivuxolimab in advanced cancers. Clones were sequenced by immunoSEQ multiplex PCR, and TCRdb holds only the in-frame ones, with some missing. The sample holds roughly 77,000 clones; approximately 84% are singletons and the top ten take roughly 0.5%. Here the sequenced sample was CD4+ or CD8+ T cells sorted from blood, taken in a trial of the OX40 agonist ivuxolimab. These TCRs come from an adult with an advanced solid tumor such as melanoma, head and neck, liver or kidney cancer. CDR3s include the opening cysteine and the closing phenylalanine or tryptophan. D genes are given only for firm matches. Rows may omit the clone size; those that give it use once, few, many or a size class.

V gene	J gene	clone size	D gene	CDR3 DNA	CDR3 protein
TRBV9	TRBJ1-1	.	.	TGTGCCAGCAGCGTGGAAGGACGGGGGGGCACTGAAGCTTTCTTT	CASSVEGRGGTEAFF
TRBV6-1	TRBJ2-7	.	.	TGTGCCAGCAACAGCGCCAGCTCCTACGAGCAGTACTTC	CASNSASSYEQYF
TRBV15	TRBJ1-5	many	.	TGTGCCACCAGCAGAGATATTCCAGGGGATCAGCCCCAGCATTTT	CATSRDIPGDQPQHF
TRBV7-2	TRBJ1-2	.	.	TGTGCCAGCAGCTTAGTGGAGGGGGTCTATGGCTACACCTTC	CASSLVEGVYGYTF
TRBV28	TRBJ2-7	.	.	TGTGCCAGCAGGGGCGGGATCTACGAGCAGTACTTC	CASRGGIYEQYF
TRBV7-3	TRBJ2-5	.	TRBD2	TGTGCCAGCAGCTTAGGGGGGGGGTTCGGGGAGACCCAGTACTTC	CASSLGGGFGETQYF
TRBV7-2	TRBJ2-1	.	TRBD2	TGTGCCAGCAGCTCCCGGACTAGCGGCTACAATGAGCAGTTCTTC	CASSSRTSGYNEQFF
TRBV7-2	TRBJ2-5	.	.	TGTGCCAGCAGCCGGCCTTTGGGGGGCCGGGAGACCCAGTACTTC	CASSRPLGGRETQYF
TRBV2	TRBJ2-3	.	TRBD2	TGTGCCAGCAGACCGGGACTAGCGGGAGGGCAGTATTTT	CASRPGLAGGQYF
TRBV30	TRBJ1-5	.	.	TGTGCCTGGAGTGTAAAACTTTCGGGGCGGCTAAGCAATCAGCCCCAGCATTTT	CAWSVKLSGRLSNQPQHF
TRBV7-9	TRBJ1-2	.	.	TGTGCCAGCAGTCGTTTGGATGGCTACACCTTC	CASSRLDGYTF
TRBV28	TRBJ1-2	.	TRBD1	TGTGCCAGCAGCTTGGGGGAGGGGGCGGTTAACTATGGCTACACCTTC	CASSLGEGAVNYGYTF
TRBV27	TRBJ1-5	.	.	TGTGCCAGCAGTTTCGGTTTCAGGGATGGCCAGCCCCAGCATTTT	CASSFGFRDGQPQHF
TRBV7-9	TRBJ2-1	.	TRBD2	TGTGCCAGCAGCTTATGGGACTACTCCTACAATGAGCAGTTCTTC	CASSLWDYSYNEQFF
TRBV9	TRBJ1-3	.	.	TGTGCCAGCAGCGTAGTCGAAGACCGGGACATCTCTGGAAACACCATATATTTT	CASSVVEDRDISGNTIYF
TRBV27	TRBJ1-1	.	.	TGTGCCAGCAGCCCGTACAGGACCTACACTGAAGCTTTCTTT	CASSPYRTYTEAFF
TRBV6-5	TRBJ2-7	.	.	TGTGCCAGCAGTTCTCGGGACGACCGAGGGGAGTACTTC	CASSSRDDRGEYF
TRBV27	TRBJ2-5	.	TRBD1	TGTGCCAGCAGTTCCCCGACCGGGACAGGGAGAGAGACCCAGTACTTC	CASSSPTGTGRETQYF
TRBV11-2	TRBJ2-7	.	.	TGTGCCAGCAGCCCCGGACGGTGGGGTTCCAACTACGAGCAGTACTTC	CASSPGRWGSNYEQYF
TRBV25-1	TRBJ1-1	.	TRBD1	TGTGCCAGCAGTACCACAGACAGGGAAGGTGGCACTGAAGCTTTCTTT	CASSTTDREGGTEAFF
TRBV28	TRBJ2-5	.	TRBD2	TGTGCCAGCAGTTCTACTAGCGGGAGGGCATATGAGACCCAGTACTTC	CASSSTSGRAYETQYF
TRBV4-3	TRBJ2-5	.	.	TGCGCCAGCAGCCAAGATTTTATATCGGCCCAGCAGTACTTC	CASSQDFISAQQYF
TRBV10-2	TRBJ1-2	few	.	TGCGCCAGCAGTGAAGGGCAGGTCTATGGCTACACCTTC	CASSEGQVYGYTF
TRBV28	TRBJ1-3	.	.	TGTGCCAGCAGTTACGGACAGTTCTCTGGAAACACCATATATTTT	CASSYGQFSGNTIYF
TRBV2	TRBJ2-5	.	.	TGTGCCAGCAGTGAGGCAGGGATCCAAGAGACCCAGTACTTC	CASSEAGIQETQYF
TRBV2	TRBJ2-7	.	.	TGTGCCAGCAGTGAAGGTGGCGGGCAAGGTTACGAGCAGTACTTC	CASSEGGGQGYEQYF
TRBV7-3	TRBJ1-2	.	.	TGTGCCAGCAGCTCCACCCCCGGAAGGTATAACTATGGCTACACCTTC	CASSSTPGRYNYGYTF
TRBV6-1	TRBJ1-2	few	.	TGTGCCAGCAGTGAGGTTCGGGGAGGGACTTATGGCTACACCTTC	CASSEVRGGTYGYTF
TRBV7-9	TRBJ1-6	.	TRBD1	TGTGCCAGCAGCCGCGGACAGGGAGGAGATTCACCCCTCCACTTT	CASSRGQGGDSPLHF
TRBV30	TRBJ2-7	.	.	TGTGCCTGGAGTATTGGGGGACACCTTCTTCGTGAGCAGTACTTC	CAWSIGGHLLREQYF
TRBV19	TRBJ1-3	.	.	TGTGCCAGTAGTATCTCAGGCGGGGAGTCTGGAAACACCATATATTTT	CASSISGGESGNTIYF
TRBV27	TRBJ2-6	.	.	TGTGCCAGCAGTTTGGAAGGCGGACCCTCTGGGGCCAACGTCCTGACTTTC	CASSLEGGPSGANVLTF
TRBV28	TRBJ1-1	.	.	TGTGCCAGCAGTTTCCCCCCCGGACGCGGAGCGTGGGACACTGAAGCTTTCTTT	CASSFPPGRGAWDTEAFF
TRBV6-5	TRBJ1-5	.	.	TGTGCCAGCAGCTCAGGGTTGCGGCCCCAGCATTTT	CASSSGLRPQHF
TRBV19	TRBJ2-1	.	TRBD1	TGTGCCAGTAGTATGCCGGGACAGGTGGAACGTGAGCAGTTCTTC	CASSMPGQVEREQFF
TRBV4-3	TRBJ2-1	.	.	TGCGCCAGCAGCCAAGATTTGATTAATGAGCAGTTCTTC	CASSQDLINEQFF
TRBV7-2	TRBJ2-7	.	.	TGTGCCAGCAGACGGGACGCAACGTCCTACGAGCAGTACTTC	CASRRDATSYEQYF
TRBV6-5	TRBJ2-7	once	.	TGTGCCGCACAAGACCCTCGGGGCTACGAGCAGTACTTC	CAAQDPRGYEQYF
TRBV5-1	TRBJ2-7	once	TRBD2	TGCGCCAGCAGCTTGCAACTAGCGCCGAGCTCCTACGAGCAGTACTTC	CASSLQLAPSSYEQYF
TRBV28	TRBJ2-7	.	.	TGTGCCAGCAGTTCCGTAGGATGGGGCCCCAGGGACCTCTACGAGCAGTACTTC	CASSSVGWGPRDLYEQYF
TRBV9	TRBJ2-7	.	.	TGTGCCAGCAGTCGGGACTTGGGGGAGCAGTACTTC	CASSRDLGEQYF
TRBV2	TRBJ1-5	.	TRBD1	TGTGCCAGCAGTGGACAGGGTAGCAATCAGCCCCAGCATTTT	CASSGQGSNQPQHF
TRBV18	TRBJ1-1	.	TRBD1	TGTGCCAGCTCACCGTCACAGGGGGCAGTCACTGAAGCTTTCTTT	CASSPSQGAVTEAFF